Presented here are 10 T cell receptor beta chains from one specimen sequenced in a study of STAT3 mutations in large granular lymphocyte leukemia (dated by TCRdb to about 2019). Library method: the immunoSEQ multiplex PCR assay. TCRdb stores this immuneACCESS table with in-frame sequences only. Part of the clones is absent; in the studies checked, under half of the shortfall reflects unresolved V genes, and no reason is known for the rest. The sample profile shows fewer than 9,500 clones; roughly 70% of them were found once. More than 25% of the sample is held by the ten biggest clonotypes. These TCRs' antigens remain unknown. On the study overall, not on this receptor specifically: Every T-LGLL patient showed at least one immunodominant TCRbeta clonotype, and about half showed multiple immunodominant subclonotypes.

Material: peripheral blood mononuclear cells. The origin of the receptors is a woman aged 40 to 50 with T-cell large granular lymphocyte leukemia. Some clones in this sample may be carry-over from other donors' samples. The age is the age at diagnosis.

This rearrangement joins TRBV7-9 to TRBJ2-7, with 10 nucleotides matching TRBD2. The trim removed 4 bases at V and 7 bases at J, leaving 10 bases unmatched. This CDR3 spans 15 amino acids. CDR1 SEHNR and CDR2 FQNEAQ come from the germline V gene (reference sequence). The DNA of the CDR3 is TGTGCCAGCAGCTCCTCTCTAGCGGGAGAGGAAGAGCAGTACTTC. Amino acid sequence: CASSSSLAGEEEQYF.

This sequence joins TRBV7-8 and TRBJ2-3; D is possibly TRBD1 or TRBD2 (6 bases each). The length of the CDR3 is 11 residues. Germline V gene lookup returns CDR1 SGHVS and CDR2 FQNEAQ. With 5 bases removed from V and 10 bases from J, the gap between germline ends came to 10 bases. This CDR3 reads CASSLGGAQYF. CDR3 DNA sequence: TGTGCCAGCAGCCTCGGGGGCGCGCAGTATTTT.

The chain carries TRBV5-1 and TRBJ1-1; TRBD1 matches 9 bases. The CDR3 covers 12 residues. Germline V gives CDR1 SGHRS, CDR2 YFSETQ. Unmatched junction bases numbered 0, after V lost 5 bases and J lost 4 bases. CDR3 bases: TGCGCCAGCAGACAGGGGGCCACTGAAGCTTTCTTT. Translated: CASRQGATEAFF.

V gene TRBV5-4 combines with J gene TRBJ2-5; 8 bases are shared with TRBD1. V dropped 0 bases and J dropped 5; count of bases not matched to a gene: 6. From germline, CDR1 is SGHNT and CDR2 YYREEE (reference sequence). This CDR3 has 15 residues. CDR3: CASSLGTGGFETQYF. The DNA for the CDR3 is TGTGCCAGCAGCTTGGGCACAGGGGGGTTTGAGACCCAGTACTTC.

The genes are TRBV30 and TRBJ1-6; D is unclear. CDR1 and CDR2 (germline): GTSNPN, SVGIG (reference sequence). Trimming took 8 bases from V and 7 from J, leaving 15 bases between them. The CDR3 sequence is 13 residues long. In DNA form, the CDR3 reads TGTGCCGGCGAGCGGTCAACAAATTCACCCCTCCACTTT. The encoded protein is CAGERSTNSPLHF.

V gene TRBV6-5 combines with J gene TRBJ2-7; possible D gene TRBD2, 6 bases. The CDR3 totals 13 residues. The V and J ends lost 6 bases and 2 bases respectively, with 11 bases between them. Per the germline V gene, CDR1 is MNHEY and CDR2 is SVGAGI. The CDR3 reads CASSREYPYEQYF. The DNA of the CDR3 is TGTGCCAGCAGCCGGGAGTACCCCTACGAGCAGTACTTC.

The chain links TRBV5-1 to TRBJ2-3, with 8 positions matching TRBD2. The CDR3 spans 14 residues. J lost 9 bases, V lost 4 bases, and 10 bases had no gene match. CDR1 is SGHRS, CDR2 YFSETQ, per germline. The CDR3 sequence is CASSREGLATTQYF. As DNA, the CDR3 is TGCGCCAGCAGCCGGGAAGGACTAGCCACCACGCAGTATTTT.

This clone has only a few counts. The J gene is TRBJ2-3, the V gene TRBV7-2; no clear D gene. The CDR3 extends over 14 amino acids. In germline, CDR1 is SGHTA, CDR2 FQGNSA. The V end was cut by 3 bases, the J end by 2 bases, with 9 bases between. CDR3 sequence: CASSLWADTDTQYF. The CDR3, as DNA: TGTGCCAGCAGCTTGTGGGCCGACACAGATACGCAGTATTTT.

The chain recombines TRBV6-6 with TRBJ1-2; D gene uncertain. Trimming left V 5 bases short and J 3 bases short, with 16 bases between. This CDR3 has 15 amino acids. Germline CDR1 and CDR2: MNHNY and SVGAGI (reference sequence). CDR3 nucleotides: TGTGCCAGCAGTCCCCTCCGTCAACATTACTATGGCTACACCTTC. It is translated as CASSPLRQHYYGYTF.

J is TRBJ1-5 and V is TRBV4-1; D is unresolved. Germline V gives CDR1 MGHRA, CDR2 YSYEKL. Trimming took 4 bases from V and 1 from J, leaving 8 bases between them. The length of the CDR3 is 14 residues. The DNA for the CDR3 is TGCGCCAGCAGCCGGCCCTCCAGCAATCAGCCCCAGCATTTT. Its translation: CASSRPSSNQPQHF.